Shown below are 8 T cell receptor beta chains from a single sample sequenced in a study of cytomegalovirus exposure and HLA in healthy donors. The PCR used 60 Vbeta and 13 Jbeta primers. Data came from immunoSEQ multiplex PCR; TCRdb stores just in-frame clones and leaves some out. Of approximately 150,000 clones in the sample, around 77% were seen once. Sample: PBMCs. These TCRs come from a woman aged 25 to 39 in good health and CMV-seronegative.

The J gene is TRBJ2-5, the V gene TRBV5-4; a possible D gene is TRBD1 (5 bases). The CDR3 totals 13 residues. CDR1 SGHNT and CDR2 YYREEE come from the germline V gene (reference sequence). V gave up 4 bases and J gave up 5 bases, with 12 bases separating them. In DNA, the CDR3 is TGTGCCAGCAGCGCGCAGGGCCTTGAGACCCAGTACTTC. Translating it yields CASSAQGLETQYF.

The chain joins TRBV5-6 to TRBJ1-1, with 8 bases identical to TRBD1. CDR3 length equals 14 residues. The germline V gene has CDR1 SGHDT and CDR2 YYEEEE. Unmatched junction bases numbered 1, after V lost 0 bases and J lost 3 bases. CDR3 nucleotide sequence: TGTGCCAGCAGCTTGGTGGACAGGGACACTGAAGCTTTCTTT. This sequence encodes CASSLVDRDTEAFF.

The genes are TRBV5-1 and TRBJ1-4; D might be TRBD1 (6 bases). Germline V CDR1 and CDR2: SGHRS, YFSETQ. This CDR3 is 16 amino acids long. Trimming pared 3 bases from V and 0 bases from J, leaving 12 bases between. The CDR3, as DNA: TGCGCCAGCAGCTGGACAGAAAGTGCAACTAATGAAAAACTGTTTTTT. Translating it yields CASSWTESATNEKLFF.

The chain couples TRBV29-1 to TRBJ1-1, with D uncertain. Germline CDR1 reads SQVTM; CDR2 reads ANQGSEA. The CDR3 spans 13 residues. V lost 3 bases and J lost 6, with 14 bases in between. In DNA, the CDR3 is TGCAGCGTTGACAGTATCGGCGGCTCTGAAGCTTTCTTT. This codes for CSVDSIGGSEAFF.

This clone appeared once. The junction departs from the called germline gene at one end, perhaps through a read error. The rearrangement uses TRBV6-5 and TRBJ1-1; perhaps TRBD1 as D (5 bases). From germline, CDR1 is MNHEY and CDR2 SVGAGI. The CDR3 is made up of 15 amino acids. The CDR3 is CASSYSEGLNPEAFF. CDR3 nucleotides: TGTGCCAGCAGTTACTCGGAGGGGTTGAACCCTGAAGCTTTCTTT.

The sample holds a few counts of this clone. CDR3 in DNA: TGTGCCAGCAGCTTGGAGATACAGGGCCTCACCCGCCTCGAGCAGTACTTC. Its translation is CASSLEIQGLTRLEQYF. The genes are TRBV5-5 and TRBJ2-7; the D gene is possibly TRBD1 (6 bases). The CDR3 sequence is 17 residues long. Trimming removed 0 bases from V and 6 bases from J, with 22 bases in between. Germline loops: CDR1 SGHKS, CDR2 YYEKEE (reference sequence).

The chain uses TRBV6-6 and TRBJ2-7; TRBD1 might be the D (5 bases). The CDR3 has 15 residues. V lost 7 bases and J 4 bases, leaving 20 bases between the germline ends. Germline CDR1 MNHNY, CDR2 SVGAGI (reference sequence). For the CDR3, the DNA is TGTGCCAGCACTGGTTTTGAAGGGGCGCGGTACGAGCAGTACTTC. This translates into CASTGFEGARYEQYF.

The V and J genes are TRBV9 and TRBJ2-1, with D perhaps matching TRBD2 (6 bases). The CDR3 is 15 residues long. The germline gives CDR1 SGDLS, CDR2 YYNGEE. V lost 0 bases and J 6 bases, leaving 13 bases between the germline ends. The CDR3 nucleotides read TGTGCCAGCAGCGTAGGGACTACCGCGATCAATGAGCAGTTCTTC. Protein sequence: CASSVGTTAINEQFF.